The 2 T cell receptor beta chains listed next were all sequenced from one sample in a study of glioma-infiltrating T cells. Using RNA template, CDR3s of TCR alpha and beta were amplified with iRepertoire arm-PCR. MiXCR was run by TCRdb on the multiplex PCR reads, yielding one entry per CDR3 protein. The sample lists 300,000 to 400,000 distinct CDR3 sequences, approximately 42% seen once, with around 13% in the top ten. The sequenced sample was glioma tissue, nonneoplastic brain tissue, or PBMCs (not recorded which). These receptors were taken from a human donor with low-grade glioma or glioblastoma, undergoing nonglioma brain surgery, or in good health (not recorded which).

This clonotype has more than one count but fewer than ten. CDR3 sequence reads: CASAPWGFTDTQYF. CDR3 in DNA: TGTGCTAGTGCCCCCTGGGGTTTCACAGATACGCAGTATTTT. V gene TRBV12-5 combines with J gene TRBJ2-3; D is uncertain. Germline V lookup: CDR1 LGHNT, CDR2 FRNRAP. The CDR3 has 14 residues. Trimming shortened V by 7 bases and J by 2 bases, and 13 bases separated the two germline ends.

This clonotype was observed many times. This chain links TRBV27 with TRBJ1-5, with D maybe TRBD1 (6 bases). Trimming pared 8 bases from V and 2 bases from J, leaving 19 bases between. The CDR3 is made up of 16 amino acids. Germline CDR1 is MNHEY and CDR2 is SMNVEV (reference sequence). Here the CDR3 DNA reads TGTGCCAGCGGGGAAAGAGGGGGGGAGGGCAATCAGCCCCAGCATTTT. It specifies CASGERGGEGNQPQHF.